Listed here are 5 T cell receptor beta chains from one sample, sequenced in a study of prognosis after radiotherapy for stage I lung cancer. Two-round multiplex PCR on genomic DNA was the method by which TCR beta CDR3 was amplified. The first PCR round targeted every TRBV and TRBJ gene with specific primers. Each CDR3 protein is one row after TCRdb ran MiXCR on the multiplex PCR reads. The sample consists of more than 15,000 distinct CDR3 sequences, around 15% of them appearing once. The sequencing here drew on PBMCs, taken before or after stereotactic body radiation therapy (not recorded which). The receptors originated from a donor over 45 with non-small cell lung cancer.

In this sample, this clonotype is medium-sized (0.01 to 0.1%). V and J are TRBV12-3 or TRBV12-4 and TRBJ2-1, with TRBD1 identical over 7 bases. This CDR3 comprises 13 residues. The V gene end was trimmed by 1 base and the J gene end by 9 bases; junction bases not matched to a gene: 3. CDR3 sequence: CASSLGTGIEQFF. Written as DNA, the CDR3 is TGTGCCAGCAGTTTAGGGACAGGAATTGAGCAGTTCTTC.

The sample holds many counts of this clonotype. The chain links TRBV7-9 to TRBJ2-3, with D uncertain. This CDR3 contains 13 residues. The germline gives CDR1 SEHNR, CDR2 FQNEAQ (reference sequence). V lost 5 bases, J lost 2 bases, and 8 bases lay in between. In nucleotides, the CDR3 is TGTGCCAGCAGCGAAAGACCCACAGATACGCAGTATTTT. Amino acid sequence: CASSERPTDTQYF.

On this clonotype: A much larger clone lies a single base off, so this may be a read error. The CDR3 bases are TGTGCCAGCAAAGGGGCTAGCGGGGGGGCCTTAGCCAAAAGCATTCAGTACTTC. Residues: CASKGASGGALAKSIQYF. This chain links TRBV6-1 with TRBJ2-4; the match to TRBD2 covers 12 bases. In germline, CDR1 is MNHNS, CDR2 SASEGT. The CDR3 runs to 18 residues.

This clonotype came up many times. This chain connects TRBV20-1 to TRBJ2-7; 14 bases are shared with TRBD2. The V and J ends lost 3 bases and 3 bases, in that order; junction bases with no gene match: 13. The CDR3 has 18 amino acids. Germline values: CDR1 DFQATT, CDR2 SNEGSKA (reference sequence). CDR3 sequence (DNA): TGCAGTGCTAGGATATCGGGACTAGCGGGAGACAGCGGCTACGAGCAGTACTTC. This codes for CSARISGLAGDSGYEQYF.

There are many counts of this clonotype. The rearrangement joins TRBV7-9 to TRBJ2-1, with no clear D. Germline values: CDR1 SEHNR, CDR2 FQNEAQ (reference sequence). Between the trimmed V and J ends, which lost 2 bases and 2 bases, there was a span of 10 bases. This CDR3 comprises 15 residues. CDR3 protein: CASSLRPVPYNEQFF. The DNA for the CDR3 is TGTGCCAGCAGCTTAAGGCCTGTTCCCTACAATGAGCAGTTCTTC.